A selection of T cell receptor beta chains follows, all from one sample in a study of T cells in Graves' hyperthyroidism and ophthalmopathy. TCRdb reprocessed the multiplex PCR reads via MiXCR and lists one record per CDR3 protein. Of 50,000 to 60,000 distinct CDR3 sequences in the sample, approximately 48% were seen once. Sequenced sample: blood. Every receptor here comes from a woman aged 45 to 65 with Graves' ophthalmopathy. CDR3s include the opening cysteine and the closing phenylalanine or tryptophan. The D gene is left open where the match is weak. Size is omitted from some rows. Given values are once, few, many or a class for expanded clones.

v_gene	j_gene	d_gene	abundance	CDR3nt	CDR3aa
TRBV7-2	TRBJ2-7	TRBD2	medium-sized	TGTGCCAGCAGCTTGCGGGGGTACGAGCAGTACTTC	CASSLRGYEQYF
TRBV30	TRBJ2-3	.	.	TGTGCCTGGAGTGCTACAGATACGCAGTATTTT	CAWSATDTQYF
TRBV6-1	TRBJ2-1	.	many	TGTGCCAGCAGTTCACAGGGATTGCATGAGCAGTTCTTC	CASSSQGLHEQFF
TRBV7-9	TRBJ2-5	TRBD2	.	TGTGCCAGCAGCCCGGGACTAGCGCAAGAGACCCAGTACTTC	CASSPGLAQETQYF
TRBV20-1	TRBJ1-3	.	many	TGCAGTGCTAGAGAGGGGGGGCAGCCTGGAAACACCATATATTTT	CSAREGGQPGNTIYF
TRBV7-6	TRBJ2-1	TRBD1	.	TGTGCCAGCAGCTCCGGGACAGGGGGTTACCGCTCCTACAATGAGCAGTTCTTC	CASSSGTGGYRSYNEQFF
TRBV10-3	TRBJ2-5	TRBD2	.	TGTGCCATCTCGGCTAGCGGGGCCCAAGAGATCCAGTACTTC	CAISASGAQEIQYF
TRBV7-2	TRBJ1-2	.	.	TGTGCCAGCAGCTTCGCTTCCGGAAGTGCCCAGGGCTACACCTTC	CASSFASGSAQGYTF
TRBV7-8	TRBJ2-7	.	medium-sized	TGTGCCAGCAGCGCGGACGTGTCCGCCGAGCAGTACTTC	CASSADVSAEQYF
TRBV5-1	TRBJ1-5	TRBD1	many	TGCGCCAGCAGCCCTGGGGACAGATGGGGCAATCAGCCCCAGCATTTT	CASSPGDRWGNQPQHF
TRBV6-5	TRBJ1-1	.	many	TGTGCCAGCAGTTACGGCCGAGAAGCTTTCTTT	CASSYGREAFF
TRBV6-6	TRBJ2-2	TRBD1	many	TGTGCCAGCAGTTCGGACAGGGGCACCGGGGAGCTGTTTTTT	CASSSDRGTGELFF
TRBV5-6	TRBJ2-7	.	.	TGTGCCAGCAGCACGGACTATTCCTACGAGCAGTACTTC	CASSTDYSYEQYF
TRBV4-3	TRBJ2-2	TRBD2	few	TGCGCCAGCAGCCTCCCGGGGGTGGGAGGGACTTCGGGGGAGCTGTTTTTT	CASSLPGVGGTSGELFF